The clone carrying this T cell receptor beta chain was counted at least ten times. The CDR3 has 13 residues. V lost 6 bases and J lost 6; bases outside the gene matches: 9. The V gene's germline CDR1 is DFQATT and CDR2 SNEGSKA (reference sequence). The record originates from a study of early T cells in non-severe SARS-CoV-2 infection. TCRdb processed the 5' RACE reads anew with MiXCR; each CDR3 protein has one entry. There are 87,000 or so distinct CDR3 sequences in the sample; roughly 12% occur only once, and more than 6.5% lies in the top ten. The chain has TRBV20-1 and TRBJ2-7; 9 bases are a match to TRBD2. This sequence was found in an adult who was a healthcare worker with PCR-confirmed SARS-CoV-2 infection or an uninfected control (not recorded which). What was sequenced was whole blood. As DNA, the CDR3 is TGCAGTGCCCATAGCGGGAGTGGTCTCGAGCAGTACTTC. Its protein product is CSAHSGSGLEQYF.